The 18 T cell receptor beta chains below were found in one sample sequenced in a study of CD8+ T cells in alopecia areata. Treatment noted: oral pan-JAK inhibitor, 5-10 mg twice daily. RNA, once extracted, was reverse transcribed into cDNA for use as the sequencing template. TCRdb's table, derived via immunoSEQ multiplex PCR, lists solely in-frame clones and lacks some. The sample holds some 190,000 clones; about 60% are singletons and the top ten take about 0.69%. The sequenced sample was CD4+ T cells sorted from blood, obtained at week 4, from a patient treated with tofacitinib. The receptors come from a human donor with alopecia areata.

This rearrangement joins TRBV29-1 to TRBJ1-1; 7 positions agree with TRBD1. The CDR3 totals 14 residues. Germline values: CDR1 SQVTM, CDR2 ANQGSEA. V shed 6 bases, J shed 0 bases, and the junction held 7 bases outside the gene matches. The CDR3 DNA follows: TGCAGCGTAGCACAGGGGAACTTGAACACTGAAGCTTTCTTT. Translation: CSVAQGNLNTEAFF.

The chain carries TRBV30 and TRBJ2-1; 12 bases map to TRBD2. From germline, CDR1 is GTSNPN and CDR2 SVGIG (reference sequence). The CDR3 totals 15 residues. V shed 4 bases, J shed 9 bases, and the junction held 10 bases outside the gene matches. The CDR3 coding sequence is TGTGCCTGGACAATCAGACTAGCGGGAGTTGGTGAGCAGTTCTTC. This sequence encodes CAWTIRLAGVGEQFF.

This clone was seen more than once but under ten times. The chain uses TRBV15 and TRBJ1-2, with 8 bases lining up with TRBD1. This CDR3 is built from 16 residues. V shed 0 bases and J 5 bases; nucleotides not matched to a gene: 8. In germline, CDR1 is LNHNV, CDR2 YYDKDF (reference sequence). The CDR3 loop is CATSRDQDRVGYGYTF. The CDR3 nucleotides read TGTGCCACCAGCAGAGATCAGGACAGGGTGGGTTATGGCTACACCTTC.

The chain combines TRBV25-1 with TRBJ1-2; 9 bases agree with TRBD1. The J segment lost 6 bases and the V segment lost 1 base, leaving 9 bases of the junction unmatched. The CDR3 extends over 16 amino acids. CDR1 is MGHDK and CDR2 is SYGVNS in the germline V gene. The CDR3 DNA follows: TGTGCCAGCAGTGAATCCCCCGACAGGGGGAGGCATGGCTACACCTTC. It is translated as CASSESPDRGRHGYTF.

The rearrangement joins TRBV21-1 to TRBJ2-7; the table's D call TRBD1 went unverified against the DNA. TRBV21-1 is labeled a pseudogene. This CDR3 comprises 16 residues. The DNA for the CDR3 is TGTGCCAGCCCCGGTCAGGGGGCCCGTAGGTCCTACGAGCAGTACTTC. This encodes CASPGQGARRSYEQYF.

This chain uses TRBV7-6 with TRBJ2-1, with 8 nucleotides matching TRBD2. Germline loops: CDR1 SGHVS, CDR2 FNYEAQ. The CDR3 extends over 14 amino acids. The V and J ends lost 5 bases and 9 bases, in that order; junction bases with no gene match: 9. For the CDR3, the DNA is TGTGCCAGCAGCACCGGACTAGCAGAAACTGAGCAGTTCTTC. It translates to CASSTGLAETEQFF.

This clone showed up just once. The chain couples TRBV30 to TRBJ1-1, with 8 bases lining up with TRBD1. The CDR3 consists of 15 residues. Germline V CDR1 and CDR2: GTSNPN, SVGIG (reference sequence). Trimming at V came to 4 bases and at J to 3 bases, leaving 10 bases not matched to a gene. CDR3 protein: CAWILRGPWDTEAFF. In DNA, the CDR3 is TGTGCCTGGATCCTCAGGGGGCCATGGGACACTGAAGCTTTCTTT.

The chain is built from TRBV28 and TRBJ2-7, with TRBD1 matching 7 bases. The CDR3 consists of 12 residues. CDR1 and CDR2 (germline): MDHEN, SYDVKM. The V gene end was trimmed by 10 bases and the J gene end by 2 bases; junction bases not matched to a gene: 5. The CDR3: CATGDRAYEQYF. Here the CDR3 DNA reads TGTGCCACCGGGGACAGAGCCTACGAGCAGTACTTC.

The V gene is TRBV29-1, the J gene TRBJ2-7; D remains ambiguous. The CDR3 runs to 11 residues. V was trimmed by 6 bases and J by 2 bases, leaving 8 bases between them. The germline CDR1 and CDR2 sequences are SQVTM and ANQGSEA. CDR3 DNA sequence: TGCAGCGTGTCGCAGACCTACGAGCAGTACTTC. Amino acid sequence: CSVSQTYEQYF.

The genes are TRBV6-1 and TRBJ1-2; 9 nucleotides match TRBD1. The J segment lost 5 bases and the V segment lost 3 bases, leaving 7 bases of the junction unmatched. Germline V CDR1 and CDR2: MNHNS, SASEGT. The CDR3 runs to 15 residues. CDR3 nucleotide sequence: TGTGCCAGCAGTGAGACGAAGGACAGGGGATATGGCTACACCTTC. It encodes CASSETKDRGYGYTF.

This chain uses TRBV5-1 with TRBJ2-1, with 10 bases aligning to TRBD2. The CDR3 covers 14 residues. J gave up 7 bases and V 6 bases, and 7 bases lay outside the gene matches. CDR1 and CDR2 from the germline V gene are SGHRS and YFSETQ. For the CDR3, the DNA is TGCGCCAGCAAAGGCCTAGCGGGGGAAAATGAGCAGTTCTTC. Protein sequence: CASKGLAGENEQFF.

This clone showed up just a few times. V and J are TRBV5-8 and TRBJ2-7; D is perhaps TRBD2 (5 bases). Germline assignment: CDR1 SGHTS and CDR2 YDEGEE. V gave up 6 bases and J gave up 4 bases, with 23 bases separating them. The CDR3 runs to 16 residues. The DNA for the CDR3 is TGTGCCAGCACCCGGGGAGATTCTAACCTCCCGTACGAGCAGTACTTC. This codes for CASTRGDSNLPYEQYF.

The gene calls are TRBV29-1 and TRBJ2-7; TRBD1 agrees at 7 bases. The germline CDR1 and CDR2 sequences are SQVTM and ANQGSEA. Unmatched junction bases numbered 6, after V lost 7 bases and J lost 3 bases. CDR3 length: 12 residues. The CDR3 is CSAIGTDYEQYF. Written as DNA, the CDR3 is TGCAGCGCGATCGGGACAGACTACGAGCAGTACTTC.

This clone appeared a few times. The chain has TRBV4-2 and TRBJ2-5; 10 bases align to TRBD2. The CDR3 has 17 residues. After removal of 3 bases from V and 2 bases from J, the junction contained 9 bases not matched to a gene. Germline CDR1 is LGHNA and CDR2 is YNFKEQ. CDR3 nucleotides: TGTGCCAGCAGCCACCAGAGAGGGACTAGCGCACAAGAGACCCAGTACTTC. Protein sequence: CASSHQRGTSAQETQYF.

In this sample, this clone turned up once. The chain couples TRBV15 to TRBJ2-1; the match to TRBD2 covers 7 bases. CDR1 LNHNV and CDR2 YYDKDF come from the germline V gene (reference sequence). The CDR3 extends over 15 amino acids. Germline trimming cut 5 bases from V and 7 bases from J; bases unmatched to any gene: 11. CDR3 region: CATSRTRPFENEQFF. The CDR3 region has the DNA TGTGCCACCAGCCGGACTAGACCTTTTGAGAATGAGCAGTTCTTC.

The gene calls are TRBV19 and TRBJ1-5, with D hard to call. The V gene's germline CDR1 is LNHDA and CDR2 SQIVND (reference sequence). The CDR3 spans 13 residues. V dropped 3 bases and J dropped 4 bases, with 7 bases sitting between them. In DNA, the CDR3 is TGTGCCAGTAGTATGGGCAGGAATCAGCCCCAGCATTTT. Translating it yields CASSMGRNQPQHF.

There are a few counts of this clone. CDR3 in DNA: TGTGCCAGCAGCTTAGGTAGCGGACGACCCTACGAGCAGTACTTC. Translating gives CASSLGSGRPYEQYF. This chain links TRBV7-8 with TRBJ2-7; D may be TRBD2 (6 bases). Germline CDR1 is SGHVS and CDR2 is FQNEAQ. The CDR3 spans 15 residues. V was clipped by 1 base and J by 2 bases, with 12 bases between them.

The V gene is TRBV30, the J gene TRBJ1-1; D is unresolved. Germline CDR1 GTSNPN, CDR2 SVGIG (reference sequence). There are 13 residues in the CDR3. Deletions cut 3 bases from V and 1 base from J, with 9 bases between. This chain's CDR3 is CAWRKGKNTEAFF. CDR3 sequence (DNA): TGTGCCTGGAGGAAGGGAAAGAACACTGAAGCTTTCTTT. Variable domain in full (rest from reference TRBV30 and TRBJ1-1): SQTIHQWPATLVQPVGSPLSLECTVEGTSNPNLYWYRQAAGRGLQLLFYSVGIGQISSEVPQNLSASRPQDRQFILSSKKLLLSDSGFYLCAWRKGKNTEAFFGQGTRLTVV.